The 8 T cell receptor beta chains below come from one sample, sequenced in a study of metastatic and nonmetastatic thyroid tumors. Using MiXCR, TCRdb reanalyzed the PCR reads. The sample carries around 26,000 clones, roughly an eighth recorded once. All patients were untreated before thyroid surgery. The specimen was blood. These receptors were collected from a female donor with papillary thyroid cancer or a benign thyroid nodule (not recorded which). Some clones in this sample may be carry-over from other donors' samples.

This clone came up many times. The chain couples TRBV4-2 to TRBJ2-3, with D perhaps TRBD2 (6 bases). This CDR3 is built from 14 residues. The germline gives CDR1 LGHNA, CDR2 YNFKEQ. Trimming stripped 4 bases from V and 1 base from J, with 9 bases between. The CDR3, as DNA: TGTGCCAGCAGCCGTATAGCGGGCACAGATACGCAGTATTTT. This translates into CASSRIAGTDTQYF.

This clone was detected many times. This chain joins TRBV28 and TRBJ1-2; D ambiguous. The CDR3 has 15 amino acids. V was shortened by 5 bases and J by 0 bases, with 13 bases between the two germline ends. From germline, CDR1 is MDHEN and CDR2 SYDVKM. CDR3 coding DNA: TGTGCCAGCAGTGCCCTCCAAGGAGCTAACTATGGCTACACCTTC. Protein sequence: CASSALQGANYGYTF.

This clone was observed many times. The rearrangement uses TRBV20-1 and TRBJ2-7; 10 positions agree with TRBD1. This CDR3 is 14 amino acids long. Looked up from germline, CDR1 is DFQATT and CDR2 is SNEGSKA (reference sequence). V dropped 6 bases and J dropped 4; count of bases not matched to a gene: 9. The CDR3 here is CSAKGQGRRYEQYF. The CDR3 DNA sequence: TGCAGTGCCAAGGGACAGGGGAGAAGGTACGAGCAGTACTTC.

Ten or more counts support this clone. The chain combines TRBV20-1 with TRBJ2-7; no reliable D call. V dropped 0 bases and J dropped 0 bases, with 9 bases sitting between them. Germline V gene lookup returns CDR1 DFQATT and CDR2 SNEGSKA (reference sequence). CDR3 length: 14 amino acids. The CDR3 nucleotides are TGCAGTGCTAGAGATCGCGCCAGCTCCTACGAGCAGTACTTC. This gives the protein CSARDRASSYEQYF.

In its sample, this clone is medium-sized. The V and J genes are TRBV3-1 and TRBJ2-3; D ambiguous. Trimming removed 0 bases at V and 4 bases at J, with 5 bases between. The germline gives CDR1 LGHDT, CDR2 YNNKEL (reference sequence). CDR3 length: 13 residues. DNA for the CDR3: TGTGCCAGCAGCCAAGAGACCCCAGATACGCAGTATTTT. Amino acid sequence: CASSQETPDTQYF.

A few counts support this clone. This chain joins TRBV6-1 and TRBJ2-7, with D maybe TRBD1 (5 bases). Trimming removed 2 bases at V and 2 bases at J, with 10 bases between. Germline V lookup: CDR1 MNHNS, CDR2 SASEGT. The CDR3 has 14 amino acids. CDR3 sequence reads: CASSERGNPYEQYF. CDR3 DNA: TGTGCCAGCAGTGAAAGGGGCAACCCCTACGAGCAGTACTTC.

By sample fraction, this clone is medium-sized. The rearrangement uses TRBV27 and TRBJ1-6; no definite D call. The germline CDR1 and CDR2 sequences are MNHEY and SMNVEV (reference sequence). The CDR3 covers 14 residues. V lost 3 bases, J lost 9 bases, and 12 bases lay in between. The CDR3 DNA reads as TGTGCCAGCAGTTTCCGCGGCGGGGTTTCACCCCTCCACTTT. Encoded protein: CASSFRGGVSPLHF.

There are many counts of this clone. The rearrangement links TRBV6-5 to TRBJ2-3, with 8 bases identical to TRBD2. This CDR3 contains 17 residues. Germline loops: CDR1 MNHEY, CDR2 SVGAGI. V shed 5 bases and J 2 bases; nucleotides not matched to a gene: 12. The CDR3 sequence: CASSPLGTSGITDTQYF. CDR3 nucleotide sequence: TGTGCCAGCAGTCCTCTCGGAACTAGCGGAATCACAGATACGCAGTATTTT.